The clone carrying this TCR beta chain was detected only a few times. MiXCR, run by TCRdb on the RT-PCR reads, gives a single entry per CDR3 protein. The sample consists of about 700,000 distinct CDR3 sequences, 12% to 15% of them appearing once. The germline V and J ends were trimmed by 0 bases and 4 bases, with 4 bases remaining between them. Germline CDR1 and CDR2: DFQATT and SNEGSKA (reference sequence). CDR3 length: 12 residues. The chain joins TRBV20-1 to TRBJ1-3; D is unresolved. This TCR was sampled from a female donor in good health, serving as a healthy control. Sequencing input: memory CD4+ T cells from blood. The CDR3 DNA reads TGCAGTGCTAGAGAAGAGGGAAACACCATATATTTT. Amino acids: CSAREEGNTIYF.